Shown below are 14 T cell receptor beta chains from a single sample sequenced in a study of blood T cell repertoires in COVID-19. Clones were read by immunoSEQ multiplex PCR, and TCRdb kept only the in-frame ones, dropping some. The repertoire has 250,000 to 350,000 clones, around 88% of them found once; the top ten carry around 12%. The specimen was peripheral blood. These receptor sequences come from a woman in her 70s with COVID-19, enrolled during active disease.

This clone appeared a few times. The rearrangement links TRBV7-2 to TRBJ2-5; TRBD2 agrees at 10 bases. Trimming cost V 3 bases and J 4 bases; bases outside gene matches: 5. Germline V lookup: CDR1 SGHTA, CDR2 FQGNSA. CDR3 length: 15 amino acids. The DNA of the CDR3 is TGTGCCAGCAGCTTCAGCGGGGGGGAGGGAGAGACCCAGTACTTC. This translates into CASSFSGGEGETQYF.

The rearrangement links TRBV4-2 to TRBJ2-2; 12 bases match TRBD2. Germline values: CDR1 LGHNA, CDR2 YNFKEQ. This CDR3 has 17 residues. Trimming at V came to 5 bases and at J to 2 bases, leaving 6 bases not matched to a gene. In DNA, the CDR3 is TGTGCCAGCAGCAGAACTAGCGGGGGGCAAAACACCGGGGAGCTGTTTTTT. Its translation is CASSRTSGGQNTGELFF.

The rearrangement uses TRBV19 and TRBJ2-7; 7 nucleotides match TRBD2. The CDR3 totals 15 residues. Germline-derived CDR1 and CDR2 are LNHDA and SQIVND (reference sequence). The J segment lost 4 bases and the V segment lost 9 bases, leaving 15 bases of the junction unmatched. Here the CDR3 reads CASQIGASGLYEQYF. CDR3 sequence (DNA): TGTGCCAGCCAGATAGGGGCTAGCGGATTATACGAGCAGTACTTC.

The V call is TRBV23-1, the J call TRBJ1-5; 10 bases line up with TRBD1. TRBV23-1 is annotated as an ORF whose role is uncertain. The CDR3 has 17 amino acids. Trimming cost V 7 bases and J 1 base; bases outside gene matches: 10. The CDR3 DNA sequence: TGCGCCAGCAACCGGGACAGGGGCTTTCGGAGCAATCAGCCCCAGCATTTT. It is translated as CASNRDRGFRSNQPQHF.

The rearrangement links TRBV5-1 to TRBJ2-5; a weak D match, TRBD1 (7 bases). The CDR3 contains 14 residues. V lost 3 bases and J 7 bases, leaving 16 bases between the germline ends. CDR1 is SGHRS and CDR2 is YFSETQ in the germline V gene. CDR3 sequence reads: CASSYDSGGGTQYF. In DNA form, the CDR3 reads TGCGCCAGCAGCTACGACTCAGGGGGAGGGACCCAGTACTTC.

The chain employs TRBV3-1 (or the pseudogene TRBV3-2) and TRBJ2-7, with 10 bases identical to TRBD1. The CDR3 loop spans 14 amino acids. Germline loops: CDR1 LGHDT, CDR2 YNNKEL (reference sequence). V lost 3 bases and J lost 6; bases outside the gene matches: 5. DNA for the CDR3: TGTGCCAGCAGCCAGGGACAGGGGATTGGCGAGCAGTACTTC. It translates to CASSQGQGIGEQYF.

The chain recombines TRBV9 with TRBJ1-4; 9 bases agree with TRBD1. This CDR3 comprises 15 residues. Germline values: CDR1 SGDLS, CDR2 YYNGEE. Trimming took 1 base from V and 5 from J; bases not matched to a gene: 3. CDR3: CASSVYGTGNEKLFF. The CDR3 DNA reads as TGTGCCAGCAGCGTATACGGGACAGGGAATGAAAAACTGTTTTTT.

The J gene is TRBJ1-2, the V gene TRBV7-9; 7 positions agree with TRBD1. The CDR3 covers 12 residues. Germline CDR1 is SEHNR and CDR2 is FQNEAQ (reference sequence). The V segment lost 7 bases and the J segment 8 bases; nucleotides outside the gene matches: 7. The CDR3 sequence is CASTSDRRGYTF. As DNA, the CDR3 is TGTGCCAGCACCTCGGACAGGCGAGGCTACACCTTC.

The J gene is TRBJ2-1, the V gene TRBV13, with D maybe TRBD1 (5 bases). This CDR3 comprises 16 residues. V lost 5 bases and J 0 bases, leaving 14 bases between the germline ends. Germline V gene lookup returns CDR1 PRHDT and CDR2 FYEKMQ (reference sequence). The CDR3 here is CASSTPDSRSYNEQFF. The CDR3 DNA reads TGTGCCAGCAGCACTCCCGACAGTCGCTCCTACAATGAGCAGTTCTTC.

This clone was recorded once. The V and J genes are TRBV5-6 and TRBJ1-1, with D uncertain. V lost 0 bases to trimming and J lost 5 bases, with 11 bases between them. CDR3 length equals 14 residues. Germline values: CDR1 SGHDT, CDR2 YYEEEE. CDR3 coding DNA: TGTGCCAGCAGCTTGGGTGAGGGAGGGACTGAAGCTTTCTTT. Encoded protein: CASSLGEGGTEAFF.

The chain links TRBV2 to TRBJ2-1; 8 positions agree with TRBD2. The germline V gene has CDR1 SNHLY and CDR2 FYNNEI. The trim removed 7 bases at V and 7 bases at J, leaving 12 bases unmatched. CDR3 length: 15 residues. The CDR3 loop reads CASNPSGGLTNEQFF. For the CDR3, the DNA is TGTGCCAGCAACCCAAGCGGGGGCCTTACGAATGAGCAGTTCTTC.

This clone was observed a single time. The CDR3 loop reads CAIARTVSAGGYTF. The CDR3 nucleotides read TGTGCCATCGCAAGGACGGTTTCCGCGGGTGGCTACACCTTC. The chain employs TRBV6-5 and TRBJ1-2; D is uncertain. Germline lookup yields CDR1 MNHEY and CDR2 SVGAGI. The CDR3 is 14 residues long. V was pared by 10 bases and J by 7 bases, with 22 bases between.

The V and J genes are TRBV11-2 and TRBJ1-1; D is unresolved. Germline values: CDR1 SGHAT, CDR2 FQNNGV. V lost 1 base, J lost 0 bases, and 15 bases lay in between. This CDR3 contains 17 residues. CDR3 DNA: TGTGCCAGCAGCTTAGGAGAATTTCGCACCTTGAACACTGAAGCTTTCTTT. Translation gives CASSLGEFRTLNTEAFF.

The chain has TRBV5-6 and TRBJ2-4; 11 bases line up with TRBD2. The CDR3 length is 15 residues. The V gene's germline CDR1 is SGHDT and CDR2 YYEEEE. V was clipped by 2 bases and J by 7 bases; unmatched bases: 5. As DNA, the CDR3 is TGTGCCAGCAGCTTCACTAGCGGGGGAGGGAACATTCAGTACTTC. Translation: CASSFTSGGGNIQYF.